The sequence of this T cell receptor beta chain was determined in a study of blood T cell repertoires in COVID-19. In its sample, this clone was seen once. TCRdb's table, derived via immunoSEQ multiplex PCR, lists solely in-frame clones and lacks some. The sample lists fewer than 250,000 clones, 70% to 90% occurring once. The germline gives CDR1 MNHEY, CDR2 SMNVEV (reference sequence). The V gene end was trimmed by 2 bases and the J gene end by 0 bases; junction bases not matched to a gene: 6. This CDR3 comprises 16 residues. Sample: peripheral blood. This receptor was taken from a man aged 55 to 70 with acute or convalescent COVID-19. V gene TRBV27 combines with J gene TRBJ1-1, with 7 bases lining up with TRBD1. CDR3 coding DNA: TGTGCCAGCAGTTTAAGGGGGACAGTCATGAACACTGAAGCTTTCTTT. This translates into CASSLRGTVMNTEAFF.